This TCR beta chain was profiled in a study of shared clonotypes between healthy human individuals. Findings of the study overall: Owing to a small donor count, the genetic and exposure-history diversity represented was limited. Estimated richness values were generally larger in naive subsets than in memory subsets. Investigators collected only blood, and repertoires in tissues likely differ. With a handful of donors compared, approximately 5.5% of naive CD4 clonotypes were shared.

The V segment lost 3 bases and the J segment 2 bases; nucleotides outside the gene matches: 3. This CDR3 region has 14 residues. Germline lookup yields CDR1 SGHVS and CDR2 FQNEAQ. Comment on this clone: The target antigen is unknown.

The data were produced by immunoSEQ multiplex PCR, yet TCRdb's version contains in-frame clones alone and is incomplete. This table holds about 690,000 clones, roughly 88% found once. This clonotype was sampled from a man between 18 and 35 years old in good health. Some clones in this sample may be carry-over from other donors' samples. The sequenced sample consisted of memory CD8+ T cells from PBMCs. Subset noted: CD45RO+ cells pooled with CCR7-negative TemRA cells. The chain employs TRBV7-8 and TRBJ1-2; TRBD1 matches 7 bases. The CDR3 DNA is TGTGCCAGCAGCTTGCGGGACAGAAACTATGGCTACACCTTC. Amino acid sequence: CASSLRDRNYGYTF.